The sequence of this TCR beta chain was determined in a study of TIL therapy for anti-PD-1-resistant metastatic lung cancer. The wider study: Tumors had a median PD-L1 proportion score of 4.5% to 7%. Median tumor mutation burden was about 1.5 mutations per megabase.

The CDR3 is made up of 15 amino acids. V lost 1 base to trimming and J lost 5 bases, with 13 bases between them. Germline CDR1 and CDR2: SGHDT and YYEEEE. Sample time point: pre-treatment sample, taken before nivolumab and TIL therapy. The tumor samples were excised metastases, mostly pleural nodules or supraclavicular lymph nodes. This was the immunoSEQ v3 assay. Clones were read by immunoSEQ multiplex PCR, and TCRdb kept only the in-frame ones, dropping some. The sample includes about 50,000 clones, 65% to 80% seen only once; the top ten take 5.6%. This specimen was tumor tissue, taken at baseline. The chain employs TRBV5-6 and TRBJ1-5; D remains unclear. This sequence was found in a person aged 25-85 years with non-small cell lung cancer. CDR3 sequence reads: CASSLKVRPDQPQHF. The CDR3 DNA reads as TGTGCCAGCAGCTTGAAAGTGCGGCCCGATCAGCCCCAGCATTTT.